The present TCR beta chain was sequenced within a study of OX40 agonist ivuxolimab in advanced cancers. For the study at large: Three patients, one with hepatocellular carcinoma and two with cutaneous melanoma, achieved partial responses.

Deletions cut 5 bases from V and 7 bases from J, with 12 bases between. CDR1 and CDR2 (germline): SGHRS, YFSETQ. This CDR3 has 13 amino acids. Study-level results: Antigen targets of the expanded peripheral T cells went undetermined.

Note on this clone: Its antigen is not known.

Only in-frame clones appear in the TCRdb table, and some are missing; sequencing was by immunoSEQ multiplex PCR. The sample yields about 120,000 clones, over 85% seen once. This TCR was recovered from an adult with an advanced solid tumor such as melanoma, head and neck, liver or kidney cancer. This chain links TRBV5-1 with TRBJ2-2, with a tentative D call TRBD1 (6 bases). Source: CD4+ or CD8+ T cells sorted from blood, taken in a trial of the OX40 agonist ivuxolimab. The CDR3 DNA reads TGCGCCAGCAGTGGGGGCGAAAACGGGGAGCTGTTTTTT. Protein: CASSGGENGELFF.